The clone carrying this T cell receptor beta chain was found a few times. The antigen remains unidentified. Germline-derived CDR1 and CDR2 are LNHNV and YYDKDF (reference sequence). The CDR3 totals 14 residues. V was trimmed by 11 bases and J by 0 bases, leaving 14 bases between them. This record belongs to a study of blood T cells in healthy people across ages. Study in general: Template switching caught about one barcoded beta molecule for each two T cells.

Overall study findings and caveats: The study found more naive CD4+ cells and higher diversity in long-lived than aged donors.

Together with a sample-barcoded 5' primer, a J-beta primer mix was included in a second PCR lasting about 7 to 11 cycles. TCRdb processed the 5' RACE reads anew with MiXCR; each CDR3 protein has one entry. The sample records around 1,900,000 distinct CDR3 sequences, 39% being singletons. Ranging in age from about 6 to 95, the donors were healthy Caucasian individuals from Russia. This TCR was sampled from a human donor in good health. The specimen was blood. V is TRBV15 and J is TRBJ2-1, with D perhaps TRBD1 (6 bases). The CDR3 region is CAARQAPSYNEQFF. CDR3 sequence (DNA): TGTGCCGCGCGACAGGCCCCCTCCTACAATGAGCAGTTCTTC.